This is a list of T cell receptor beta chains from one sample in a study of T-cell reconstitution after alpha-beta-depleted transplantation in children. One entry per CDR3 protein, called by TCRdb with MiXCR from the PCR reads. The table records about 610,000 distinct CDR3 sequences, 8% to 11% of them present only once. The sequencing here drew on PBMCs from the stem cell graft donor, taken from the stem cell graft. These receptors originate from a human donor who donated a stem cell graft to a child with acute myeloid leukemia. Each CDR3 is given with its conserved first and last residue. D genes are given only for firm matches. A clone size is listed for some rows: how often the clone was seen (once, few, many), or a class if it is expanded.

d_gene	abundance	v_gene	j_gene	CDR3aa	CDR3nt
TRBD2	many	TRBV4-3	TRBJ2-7	CASSQDRLASDEQYF	TGCGCCAGCAGCCAAGACCGACTAGCGTCAGACGAGCAGTACTTC
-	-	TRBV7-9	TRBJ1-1	CASSSFETGEAFF	TGTGCCAGCAGCTCCTTTGAGACTGGGGAAGCTTTCTTT
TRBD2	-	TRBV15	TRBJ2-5	CATSAGGPSQETQYF	TGTGCCACCAGCGCGGGAGGGCCCTCTCAAGAGACCCAGTACTTC
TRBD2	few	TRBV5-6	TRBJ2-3	CASSSLAGRADTQYF	TGTGCCAGCAGCTCACTAGCGGGAAGGGCAGATACGCAGTATTTT
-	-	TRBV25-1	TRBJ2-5	CASRKWETQYF	TGTGCCAGCAGGAAATGGGAGACCCAGTACTTC
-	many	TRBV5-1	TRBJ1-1	CASSPSRGMGGYTEAFF	TGCGCCAGCAGCCCAAGTCGAGGGATGGGGGGATACACTGAAGCTTTCTTT
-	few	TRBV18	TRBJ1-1	CASSPAHVSEAFF	TGTGCCAGCTCACCAGCCCACGTCTCTGAAGCTTTCTTT
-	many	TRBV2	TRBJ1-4	CASSGGTNEKLFF	TGTGCCAGCAGTGGAGGCACTAATGAAAAACTGTTTTTT
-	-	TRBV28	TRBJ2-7	CASSLIHLGEQYF	TGTGCCAGCAGTTTAATACATCTCGGCGAGCAGTACTTC
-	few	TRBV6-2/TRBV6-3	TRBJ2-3	CASSYSSSEDTQYF	TGTGCCAGCAGTTACTCGTCCTCGGAAGATACGCAGTATTTT
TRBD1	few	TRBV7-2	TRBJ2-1	CASSRDRRDNEQFF	TGTGCCAGCAGCCGGGACAGGAGAGACAATGAGCAGTTCTTC
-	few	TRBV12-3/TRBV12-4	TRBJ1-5	CASEVGGALQPQHF	TGTGCCAGCGAGGTCGGGGGGGCCTTGCAGCCCCAGCATTTT
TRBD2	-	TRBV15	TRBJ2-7	CATSREREGAYEQYF	TGTGCCACCAGCAGAGAGCGGGAGGGGGCCTACGAGCAGTACTTC
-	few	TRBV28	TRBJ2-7	CASSLFGGTYEQYF	TGTGCCAGCAGTTTATTCGGGGGCACCTACGAGCAGTACTTC
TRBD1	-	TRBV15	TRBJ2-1	CATSRAGTDNEQFF	TGTGCCACCAGCAGAGCCGGGACAGACAATGAGCAGTTCTTC
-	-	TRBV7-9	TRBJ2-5	CASSPPWGRETQYF	TGTGCCAGCAGCCCCCCTTGGGGGCGAGAGACCCAGTACTTC
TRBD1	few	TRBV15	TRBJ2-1	CATSRGQGMNEQFF	TGTGCCACCAGCAGGGGACAGGGGATGAATGAGCAGTTCTTC
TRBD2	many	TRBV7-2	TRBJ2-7	CASSLSRLAGSYEQYF	TGTGCCAGCAGCCTAAGCAGACTAGCGGGATCCTACGAGCAGTACTTC
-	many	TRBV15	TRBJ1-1	CATSRAYNTEAFF	TGTGCCACCAGCAGAGCCTACAACACTGAAGCTTTCTTT
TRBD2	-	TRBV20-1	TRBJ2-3	CSAAFPGGTDTQYF	TGCAGTGCCGCCTTCCCGGGAGGGACAGATACGCAGTATTTT
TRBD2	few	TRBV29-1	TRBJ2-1	CSVELAGVRNEQFF	TGCAGCGTTGAACTAGCGGGAGTAAGGAATGAGCAGTTCTTC
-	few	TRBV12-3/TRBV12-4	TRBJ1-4	CASSRSSRARGEKLFF	TGTGCCAGCAGTCGTAGTAGTCGCGCCCGGGGTGAAAAACTGTTTTTT
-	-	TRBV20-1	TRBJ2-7	CSAPGQGENEQYF	TGCAGTGCCCCCGGGCAGGGTGAGAACGAGCAGTACTTC
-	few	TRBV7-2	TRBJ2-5	CASSFSWALKETQYF	TGTGCCAGCAGCTTTTCGTGGGCCTTAAAGGAGACCCAGTACTTC
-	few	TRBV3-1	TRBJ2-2	CASAPGWAGELFF	TGTGCCAGCGCCCCCGGATGGGCCGGGGAGCTGTTTTTT
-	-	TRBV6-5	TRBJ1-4	CASSYSNPGGREKLFF	TGTGCCAGCAGTTACTCGAATCCAGGAGGCCGTGAAAAACTGTTTTTT
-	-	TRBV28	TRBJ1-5	CASSSRRYSNQPQHF	TGTGCCAGCAGTTCCCGGCGATATAGCAATCAGCCCCAGCATTTT
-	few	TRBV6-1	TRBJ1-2	CASSRLSGTGNYGYTF	TGTGCCAGCAGTCGCCTATCGGGTACAGGGAACTATGGCTACACCTTC
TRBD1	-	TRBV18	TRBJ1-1	CASSRQGAGTEAFF	TGTGCCAGCTCACGACAGGGGGCAGGTACTGAAGCTTTCTTT
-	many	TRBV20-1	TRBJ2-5	CSAKTGKETQYF	TGCAGTGCTAAGACAGGAAAAGAGACCCAGTACTTC
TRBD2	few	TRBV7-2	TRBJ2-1	CASSLELAGRNEQFF	TGTGCCAGCAGCTTAGAACTAGCGGGAAGGAATGAGCAGTTCTTC
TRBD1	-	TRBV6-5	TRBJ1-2	CASSYLGQGKIDYGYTF	TGTGCCAGCAGTTACCTTGGACAGGGGAAAATAGACTATGGCTACACCTTC
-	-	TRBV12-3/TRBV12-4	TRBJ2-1	CASSLIFTPDQFF	TGTGCCAGCAGTTTAATATTTACTCCAGATCAGTTCTTC
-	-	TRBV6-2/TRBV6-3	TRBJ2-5	CASSYLTGQGETQYF	TGTGCCAGCAGTTACCTTACGGGACAAGGAGAGACCCAGTACTTC
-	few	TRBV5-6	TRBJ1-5	CASSRSTGPNQPQHF	TGTGCCAGCAGCCGGTCGACAGGCCCAAATCAGCCCCAGCATTTT
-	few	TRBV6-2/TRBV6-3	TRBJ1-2	CASSYRPGSNYGYTF	TGTGCCAGCAGTTACAGGCCGGGATCTAACTATGGCTACACCTTC
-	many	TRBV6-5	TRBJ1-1	CASSYSRQNMNTEAFF	TGTGCCAGCAGTTACTCGAGACAAAACATGAACACTGAAGCTTTCTTT
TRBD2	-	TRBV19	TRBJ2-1	CATRLAGLSYNEQFF	TGTGCCACTAGACTAGCGGGGCTCTCCTACAATGAGCAGTTCTTC
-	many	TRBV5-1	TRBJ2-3	CASSLSLTDTQYF	TGTGCCAGCAGCCTGTCATTGACAGATACGCAGTATTTT
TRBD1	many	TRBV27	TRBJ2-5	CASRGQGVRETQYF	TGTGCCAGCAGGGGACAGGGGGTCCGAGAGACCCAGTACTTC
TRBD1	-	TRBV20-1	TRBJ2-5	CSATDRGKKTQYF	TGCAGTGCAACGGACAGGGGTAAAAAGACCCAGTACTTC
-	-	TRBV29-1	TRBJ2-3	CSVVGGGGGTDTQYF	TGCAGCGTTGTGGGGGGAGGGGGTGGCACAGATACGCAGTATTTT
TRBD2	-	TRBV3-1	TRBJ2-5	CAICSSSGRNRRYQETQYF	TGTGCCATCTGTAGCTCTAGCGGGAGGAATAGGCGGTACCAAGAGACCCAGTACTTC
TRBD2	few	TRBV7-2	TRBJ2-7	CASSSYGLAGYEQYF	TGTGCCAGCAGCTCCTATGGCCTAGCGGGCTACGAGCAGTACTTC
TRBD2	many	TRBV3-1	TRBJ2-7	CASSQDLLASYEQYF	TGTGCCAGCAGCCAAGATTTACTAGCGAGCTACGAGCAGTACTTC
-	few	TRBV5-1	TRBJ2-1	CASSPLTANEQFF	TGCGCCAGCAGCCCCCTAACGGCTAATGAGCAGTTCTTC
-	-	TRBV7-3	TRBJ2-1	CASSLGFAGSSYNEQFF	TGTGCCAGCAGCTTAGGGTTCGCGGGGTCCTCCTACAATGAGCAGTTCTTC
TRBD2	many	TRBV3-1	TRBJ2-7	CASSWDYAPYEQYF	TGTGCCAGCAGCTGGGACTACGCCCCCTACGAGCAGTACTTC
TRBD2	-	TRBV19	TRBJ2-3	CASSTIRAGGSTDTQYF	TGTGCCAGTAGTACAATTCGCGCGGGGGGGAGCACAGATACGCAGTATTTT
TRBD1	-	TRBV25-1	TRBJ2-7	CASSAVRGLFDEQYF	TGTGCCAGCAGCGCCGTCAGGGGGTTATTTGACGAGCAGTACTTC
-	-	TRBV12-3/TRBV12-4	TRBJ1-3	CASSFAVSGNTIYF	TGTGCCAGCAGTTTTGCGGTCTCTGGAAACACCATATATTTT
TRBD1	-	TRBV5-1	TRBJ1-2	CASSLTGDNGYTF	TGCGCCAGCAGCTTAACAGGGGATAATGGCTACACCTTC
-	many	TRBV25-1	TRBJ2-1	CASSESAGSSYNEQFF	TGTGCCAGCAGTGAATCTGCCGGAAGCTCCTACAATGAGCAGTTCTTC
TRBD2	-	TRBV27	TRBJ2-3	CASSFGGRYWNTQYF	TGTGCCAGCAGTTTCGGCGGGAGGTATTGGAATACGCAGTATTTT